The 27 T cell receptor beta chains presented below share a single source sample, sequenced in a study of blood T cell repertoires in COVID-19. Data came from immunoSEQ multiplex PCR; TCRdb stores just in-frame clones and leaves some out. The sample holds 150,000 to 200,000 clones; about 85% are singletons and the top ten take approximately 3.3%. Material for sequencing was peripheral blood. Source of these receptors: a human donor with acute or convalescent COVID-19. The donor label of this sample is uncertain.

The V gene is TRBV19, the J gene TRBJ1-2; D possibly corresponds to TRBD1 (5 bases). CDR1 and CDR2 (germline): LNHDA, SQIVND (reference sequence). The CDR3 sequence is 14 residues long. The germline V and J ends were trimmed by 7 bases and 6 bases, with 18 bases remaining between them. CDR3 region: CASTRIQGLDGYTF. In DNA, the CDR3 is TGTGCCAGTACCCGGATTCAGGGATTGGATGGCTACACCTTC.

The J gene is TRBJ2-2, the V gene TRBV18; TRBD2 matches at 13 bases. J was trimmed by 0 bases and V by 3 bases; bases with no gene match: 4. The CDR3 spans 18 residues. Germline V gives CDR1 KGHSH, CDR2 LQKENI. CDR3: CASSPLGLAGANTGELFF. The DNA of the CDR3 is TGTGCCAGCTCACCGTTAGGACTAGCGGGGGCGAACACCGGGGAGCTGTTTTTT.

This chain connects TRBV6-5 to TRBJ2-7; TRBD1 aligns across 7 bases. Trimming took 6 bases from V and 1 from J; bases not matched to a gene: 3. Per the germline V gene, CDR1 is MNHEY and CDR2 is SVGAGI. This CDR3 is built from 13 residues. CDR3 loop: CASRGTDSYEQYF. DNA for the CDR3: TGTGCCAGCAGAGGGACAGATTCCTACGAGCAGTACTTC.

This chain connects TRBV6-2 or TRBV6-3 to TRBJ1-6; TRBD1 agrees at 8 bases. With 5 bases clipped from V and 5 bases from J, the junction kept 5 bases outside the gene matches. Germline lookup yields CDR1 MNHEY and CDR2 SVGEGT. The CDR3 is 15 amino acids. CDR3 in amino acids: CASSLQGVHNSPLHF. CDR3 DNA sequence: TGTGCCAGCAGTCTACAGGGGGTCCATAATTCACCCCTCCACTTT.

This clone was recorded only once. V gene TRBV5-1 combines with J gene TRBJ1-6; tentatively, D is TRBD1 (6 bases). Trimming removed 3 bases from V and 9 bases from J, with 13 bases in between. The CDR3 length is 14 residues. Germline CDR1 SGHRS, CDR2 YFSETQ. The CDR3 reads CASSSTGKGSPLHF. CDR3 DNA: TGCGCCAGCAGCTCCACAGGGAAAGGTTCACCCCTCCACTTT.

J is TRBJ1-2 and V is TRBV16, with D possibly TRBD1 on 5 matching bases. The CDR3 runs to 16 residues. With 2 bases removed from V and 4 bases from J, the gap between germline ends came to 17 bases. Per germline, CDR1 KGHSY and CDR2 FQNENV. The CDR3 spells CASSQQGAGRIYGYTF. CDR3 nucleotide sequence: TGTGCCAGCAGCCAACAAGGGGCAGGGCGTATCTATGGCTACACCTTC. The full variable domain, rest sourced from reference TRBV16 and TRBJ1-2, is GEEVAQTPKHLVRGEGQKAKLYCAPIKGHSYVFWYQQVLKNEFKFLISFQNENVFDETGMPKERFSAKCLPNSPCSLEIQATKLEDSAVYFCASSQQGAGRIYGYTFGSGTRLTVV.

This clone was picked up many times. V is TRBV19 and J is TRBJ1-1, with TRBD1 as a possible D gene (6 bases). Germline loops: CDR1 LNHDA, CDR2 SQIVND (reference sequence). This CDR3 is built from 16 residues. V dropped 5 bases and J dropped 1 base, with 17 bases sitting between them. For the CDR3, the DNA is TGTGCCAGTAGTTTAATACCGGGACACCGGAACACTGAAGCTTTCTTT. Residues: CASSLIPGHRNTEAFF.

This chain joins TRBV5-1 and TRBJ1-2; 12 bases match TRBD1. CDR3 length: 18 residues. The junction had 10 bases not matched to a gene; V was cut back by 4 bases and J by 0 bases. Germline V gene lookup returns CDR1 SGHRS and CDR2 YFSETQ. The CDR3: CASSREGTGGSANYGYTF. CDR3 nucleotide sequence: TGCGCCAGCAGCCGGGAGGGGACAGGGGGCTCAGCTAACTATGGCTACACCTTC.

The chain joins TRBV5-1 to TRBJ2-1; TRBD2 agrees at 15 bases. The CDR3 sequence is 16 residues long. The V gene end was trimmed by 4 bases and the J gene end by 10 bases; junction bases not matched to a gene: 9. CDR1 and CDR2 from the germline V gene are SGHRS and YFSETQ. CDR3: CASSHGLAGGPEEQFF. The DNA for the CDR3 is TGCGCCAGCAGCCACGGACTAGCGGGGGGGCCCGAAGAGCAGTTCTTC.

This chain joins TRBV27 and TRBJ1-5; TRBD1 is a possible D gene (5 bases). Germline V gene lookup returns CDR1 MNHEY and CDR2 SMNVEV (reference sequence). There are 13 residues in the CDR3. Trimming took off 3 bases at V and 7 bases at J, with 10 bases between the two ends. Here the CDR3 reads CASSFQGLQPQHF. CDR3 nucleotides: TGTGCCAGCAGTTTTCAGGGTTTACAGCCCCAGCATTTT.

In nucleotides, the CDR3 is TGTGCCAGCAGTCCCGACAGGGACCAGCCCCAGCATTTT. Translated: CASSPDRDQPQHF. The rearrangement uses TRBV6-6 and TRBJ1-5; 7 bases map to TRBD1. Trimming took 5 bases from V and 7 from J; bases not matched to a gene: 5. In germline, CDR1 is MNHNY, CDR2 SVGAGI (reference sequence). This CDR3 region has 13 residues.

The chain couples TRBV11-3 to TRBJ2-7; D remains unclear. CDR3 length: 16 residues. Trimming pared 5 bases from V and 0 bases from J, leaving 17 bases between. Germline-derived CDR1 and CDR2 are SGHNT and YENEEA. CDR3 loop: CASSPRLPKRSYEQYF. The CDR3 region has the DNA TGTGCCAGCAGCCCCCGACTCCCTAAGCGCTCCTACGAGCAGTACTTC.

The chain uses TRBV5-1 and TRBJ1-1; TRBD1 aligns across 9 bases. V trimming: 2 bases; J trimming: 1 base; junction bases outside the gene matches: 3. Looked up from germline, CDR1 is SGHRS and CDR2 is YFSETQ. The CDR3 is 15 residues long. This chain's CDR3 is CASSFTGQGNTEAFF. CDR3 sequence (DNA): TGCGCCAGCAGCTTTACGGGACAGGGGAACACTGAAGCTTTCTTT.

This clone is a singleton in its sample. The chain carries TRBV18 and TRBJ1-1; D perhaps matches TRBD1 (5 bases). V dropped 3 bases and J dropped 4 bases, with 12 bases sitting between them. This CDR3 region has 14 residues. Germline CDR1 and CDR2: KGHSH and LQKENI. The CDR3 reads CASSPSQGSTEAFF. In DNA, the CDR3 is TGTGCCAGCTCACCGTCGCAGGGTAGCACTGAAGCTTTCTTT.

The genes are TRBV10-1 and TRBJ1-4, with D perhaps matching TRBD1 (6 bases). The CDR3 consists of 14 residues. V lost 3 bases to trimming and J lost 5 bases, with 10 bases between them. Germline assignment: CDR1 WNHNN and CDR2 SYGVQD (reference sequence). CDR3 sequence reads: CASSDSGGNEKLFF. The CDR3 coding sequence is TGCGCCAGCAGTGATAGTGGGGGCAATGAAAAACTGTTTTTT.

This chain connects TRBV19 to TRBJ2-7; 8 bases line up with TRBD1. Trimming took 2 bases from V and 5 from J; bases not matched to a gene: 5. The germline V gene encodes CDR1 LNHDA and CDR2 SQIVND (reference sequence). CDR3 length: 14 residues. The CDR3 sequence: CASSIRQGFNEQYF. CDR3 DNA sequence: TGTGCCAGTAGTATACGACAGGGGTTCAACGAGCAGTACTTC.

The chain combines TRBV2 with TRBJ1-1; TRBD1 matches at 10 bases. Germline-derived CDR1 and CDR2 are SNHLY and FYNNEI. V lost 4 bases, J lost 11 bases, and 10 bases stayed unmatched. CDR3 length: 14 residues. CDR3 in amino acids: CASSGEGTGESAFF. The CDR3 bases are TGTGCCAGCAGTGGGGAAGGGACAGGGGAGAGCGCTTTCTTT.

V usage is TRBV6-2 or TRBV6-3 and J usage is TRBJ2-1, with 7 bases fitting TRBD1. J gave up 2 bases and V 0 bases, and 1 base lay outside the gene matches. The germline V gene encodes CDR1 MNHEY and CDR2 SVGEGT. The CDR3 totals 15 residues. CDR3 amino acids: CASSYSGGAYNEQFF. As DNA, the CDR3 is TGTGCCAGCAGTTACTCAGGGGGCGCCTACAATGAGCAGTTCTTC.

The gene calls are TRBV5-6 and TRBJ2-3, with TRBD1 as a possible D gene (5 bases). The CDR3 runs 16 residues. CDR1 SGHDT and CDR2 YYEEEE come from the germline V gene. Between the trimmed V and J ends, which lost 1 base and 3 bases, there was a span of 15 bases. The CDR3 sequence is CASSLLGQGTTDTQYF. For the CDR3, the DNA is TGTGCCAGCAGCTTGCTCGGGCAGGGCACGACAGATACGCAGTATTTT.

The V gene is TRBV5-4, the J gene TRBJ2-1, with 10 nucleotides matching TRBD2. This CDR3 region has 14 residues. Germline CDR1 is SGHNT and CDR2 is YYREEE (reference sequence). J was trimmed by 11 bases and V by 4 bases; bases with no gene match: 9. CDR3 coding DNA: TGTGCCAGCAGCCAATCAAGTAGCGGGGGGAAGCAGTTCTTC. It translates to CASSQSSSGGKQFF.

This chain uses TRBV5-4 with TRBJ1-3; 8 bases are shared with TRBD1. J lost 2 bases, V lost 4 bases, and 11 bases had no gene match. Germline V gives CDR1 SGHNT, CDR2 YYREEE (reference sequence). The CDR3 is 17 amino acids. CDR3 DNA: TGTGCCAGCAGCGCTGGACAGGGAAAGGTTGCTGGAAACACCATATATTTT. Translating gives CASSAGQGKVAGNTIYF. Combining the CDR3 with reference TRBV5-4 and TRBJ1-3 gives the whole variable domain ETGVTQSPTHLIKTRGQQVTLRCSSQSGHNTVSWYQQALGQGPQFIFQYYREEENGRGNFPPRFSGLQFPNYSSELNVNALELDDSALYLCASSAGQGKVAGNTIYFGEGSWLTVV.

This clone came up a few times. The chain recombines TRBV6-6 with TRBJ2-2; TRBD1 is a possible D gene (6 bases). Trimming removed 2 bases from V and 5 bases from J, with 12 bases in between. The CDR3 has 15 residues. The germline gives CDR1 MNHNY, CDR2 SVGAGI (reference sequence). In DNA, the CDR3 is TGTGCCAGCAGTTACGGGGGCGCGCGGACCGGGGAGCTGTTTTTT. This encodes CASSYGGARTGELFF.

This chain connects TRBV5-1 to TRBJ2-4; TRBD2 aligns across 13 bases. The CDR3 is made up of 20 amino acids. The ends lost 1 base at V and 0 bases at J; junction bases unmatched: 10. The V gene's germline CDR1 is SGHRS and CDR2 YFSETQ. Here the CDR3 reads CASSLTPTSGGSRAKNIQYF. CDR3 coding DNA: TGCGCCAGCAGCTTGACCCCGACTAGCGGGGGGAGTCGAGCCAAAAACATTCAGTACTTC.

This clone was seen only once. The rearrangement links TRBV5-5 to TRBJ2-1; tentative D call: TRBD2 (5 bases). CDR3 length equals 18 residues. CDR1 SGHKS and CDR2 YYEKEE come from the germline V gene (reference sequence). The germline V and J ends were trimmed by 4 bases and 3 bases, with 23 bases remaining between them. CDR3 sequence reads: CASSPYDLFEGGYNEQFF. The CDR3 region has the DNA TGTGCCAGCAGCCCCTACGACCTCTTCGAAGGAGGCTACAATGAGCAGTTCTTC.

This sequence joins TRBV2 and TRBJ2-4, with D unresolved. Germline lookup yields CDR1 SNHLY and CDR2 FYNNEI. V lost 6 bases, J lost 1 base, and 16 bases lay in between. The CDR3 loop spans 16 amino acids. CDR3 sequence: CASRPQAFAAKNIQYF. CDR3 DNA sequence: TGTGCCAGCAGACCCCAGGCCTTCGCGGCCAAAAACATTCAGTACTTC.

A single count supports this clone. V and J are TRBV11-3 and TRBJ1-2; D perhaps matches TRBD1 (5 bases). The germline V gene has CDR1 SGHNT and CDR2 YENEEA. The CDR3 runs to 13 residues. Trimming stripped 5 bases from V and 1 base from J, with 8 bases between. CDR3 sequence: CASSPDINYGYTF. Here the CDR3 DNA reads TGTGCCAGCAGCCCGGACATTAACTATGGCTACACCTTC.

The V gene is TRBV6-5, the J gene TRBJ1-1, with a weak D call TRBD1 (5 bases). The CDR3 totals 14 residues. The germline CDR1 and CDR2 sequences are MNHEY and SVGAGI. V was cut by 5 bases and J by 1 base, with 11 bases left in between. The CDR3 is CASSLDTGNTEAFF. DNA of the CDR3: TGTGCCAGCAGTCTAGATACAGGGAACACTGAAGCTTTCTTT.